Sequencing of this T cell receptor beta chain was carried out in a study of T cells in tumors and immune-related adverse events (dated by TCRdb to the early 2020s). The sample holds a few counts of this clone. No antigen is known for it. Base qualities are not provided; no much larger clone lies one nucleotide away. The label giving this sample's treatment or condition can be read as: nivolumab (PD-1 blockade) given before sampling. The DNeasy Blood and Tissue Kit was used to extract DNA from formalin-fixed paraffin-embedded specimens. The immunoSEQ assay was used to amplify and sequence the TCR beta locus, producing bulk TCR Vbeta CDR3 data. The original pipeline was this. Non-productive CDR3s, sequences shorter than 7 amino acids, and those not starting with C or ending with F/W were excluded. Analysis was restricted to specimens with at least 1000 reads, and each clonotype was defined at the amino acid level. To compute clonality, Pielou's evenness was subtracted from 1. To equalize library sizes, abundance-weighted random subsampling with replacement was performed and repeated 100 times so that 95% confidence intervals could be reported. Repertoire overlap was quantified with the Morisita overlap index, and the top 40 clones per specimen were checked for overlap with the irAE. Not all clones reach the TCRdb copy of this immuneACCESS table, which keeps in-frame sequences only. Checked studies attribute under half of the gap to unresolved V genes and leave the rest unexplained. V and J calls and clone size come straight from that table; D and trimming were deduced from the DNA. Counted in this sample were roughly 24,000 clones; over 80% of them appeared once. Approximately 1.4% of the sample rests with the top ten.

The germline ends are 22 bases apart after V is trimmed by 1 base and J by 11 bases. The germline V gene (reference sequence) provides CDR1 SEHNR and CDR2 FQNEAQ. Measured from the cysteine to the phenylalanine, the CDR3 is 16 residues long. Of the read, only the CDR3 DNA is kept; its 48 bases are in frame from base 1. The starting material was lymph node tissue, obtained from a patient treated with anti-PD-1 therapy. The source of this sequence is a female donor with metastatic renal cell carcinoma. This chain joins TRBV7-9 to TRBJ2-3; D gene: possibly TRBD2, on 6 matching bases. The CDR3 region reads CASSLGLGVFPRGQYF. The DNA is TGTGCCAGCAGCTTAGGACTAGGAGTCTTTCCGAGGGGGCAGTATTTT.